This TCR beta chain appears in the sequencing data of a study of tumor-infiltrating lymphocytes in primary liver carcinoma. Points on this clonotype: Being one base from a much bigger clone, this may be a read error.

Germline CDR1 and CDR2: SNHLY and FYNNEI. The CDR3 covers 15 residues. Production of TCR beta cDNA used about 500 ng total RNA together with a constant-region primer. Libraries of TCR beta came from three nested multiplex PCR rounds with slightly modified ARM-PCR. TRBV1-TRBV30 forward primers paired with a C-beta reverse primer drove the first two PCR rounds, about 10 cycles each. TCRdb analysed the multiplex PCR reads with MiXCR anew, one entry per CDR3 protein. The sample lists approximately 40,000 distinct CDR3 sequences; roughly 69% were seen once. Unsorted bulk tissue of about 18-34 mg yielded co-extracted RNA and DNA.

Sequencing was performed on liver tumor tissue from sampling region 4. The subset denotes: tumor region T4, right-lateral pole. The receptor's source is a man between 35 and 55 years old with primary liver carcinoma and hepatitis B virus infection. The chain employs TRBV2 and TRBJ2-1; the D is unclear. The CDR3 nucleotides are TGTGTCAGCTCCCCGGATGCTCAAGATTACAATGAGCAGTTCTTC. Protein sequence: CVSSPDAQDYNEQFF. Looking up the rest from reference TRBV2 and TRBJ2-1 gives the full variable domain: EPEVTQTPSHQVTQMGQEVILRCVPISNHLYFYWYRQILGQKVEFLVSFYNNEISEKSEIFDDQFSVERPDGSNFTLKIRSTKLEDSAMYFCVSSPDAQDYNEQFFGPGTRLTVL.